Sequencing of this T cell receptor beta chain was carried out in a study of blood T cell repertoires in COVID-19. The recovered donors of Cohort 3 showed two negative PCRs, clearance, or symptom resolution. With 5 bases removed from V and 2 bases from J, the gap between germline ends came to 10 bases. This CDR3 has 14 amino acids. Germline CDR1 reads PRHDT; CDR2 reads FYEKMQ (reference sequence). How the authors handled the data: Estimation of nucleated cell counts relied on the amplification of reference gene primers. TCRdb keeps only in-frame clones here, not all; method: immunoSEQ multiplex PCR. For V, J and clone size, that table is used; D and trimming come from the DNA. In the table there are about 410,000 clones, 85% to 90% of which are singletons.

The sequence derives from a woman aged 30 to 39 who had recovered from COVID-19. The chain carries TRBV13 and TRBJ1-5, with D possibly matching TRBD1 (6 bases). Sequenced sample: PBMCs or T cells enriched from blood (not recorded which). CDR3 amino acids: CASSEGVGNQPQHF. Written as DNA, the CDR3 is TGTGCCAGCAGCGAGGGGGTGGGCAATCAGCCCCAGCATTTT.